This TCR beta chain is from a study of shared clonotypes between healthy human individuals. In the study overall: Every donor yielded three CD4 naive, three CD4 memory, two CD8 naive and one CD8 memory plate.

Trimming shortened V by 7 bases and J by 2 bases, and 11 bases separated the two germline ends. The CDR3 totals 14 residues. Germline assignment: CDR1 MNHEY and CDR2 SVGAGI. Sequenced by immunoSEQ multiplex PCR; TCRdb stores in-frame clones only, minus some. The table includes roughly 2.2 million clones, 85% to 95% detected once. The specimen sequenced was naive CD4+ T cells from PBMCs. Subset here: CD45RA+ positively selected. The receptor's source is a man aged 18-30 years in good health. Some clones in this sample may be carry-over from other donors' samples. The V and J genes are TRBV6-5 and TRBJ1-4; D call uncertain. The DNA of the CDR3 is TGTGCCAGCACCTCGACAAATACTAATGAAAAACTGTTTTTT. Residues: CASTSTNTNEKLFF.